The 24 T cell receptor beta chains below were found in one sample sequenced in a study of blood T cells in healthy people across ages. Sample-barcoded 5' priming and a J-beta primer mix drove a second PCR of about 7 to 12 cycles. TCRdb independently ran MiXCR on the 5' RACE reads; one entry per CDR3 protein. The data contain roughly 1,000,000 distinct CDR3 sequences, almost 25% of them seen just once; the ten biggest clones take up 0.65% to 0.75%. The same sample was also used in a study of T cells of mothers and their children.

Sequencing was performed on blood. These receptors were collected from a girl aged 2 to 10 in good health.

About this clonotype itself: A much larger clone differs from this one at a single base, so this may be a read error. The chain employs TRBV6-5 and TRBJ1-4; D perhaps matches TRBD1 (5 bases). CDR3 size: 15 residues. The germline CDR1 and CDR2 sequences are MNHEY and SVGAGI. The CDR3 sequence is CTSSYLGRDGEKLFF. In nucleotides, the CDR3 is TGTACCAGCAGTTACCTGGGACGGGACGGAGAAAAACTGTTTTTT.

This clonotype was counted between two and nine times. V usage is TRBV29-1 and J usage is TRBJ1-2; 8 bases fit TRBD1. Germline CDR1 reads SQVTM; CDR2 reads ANQGSEA. V lost 4 bases and J lost 8; bases outside the gene matches: 9. The CDR3 runs to 13 residues. In DNA, the CDR3 is TGCAGCGTTGGGGTTGCAGGGGGCGGGGGCTACACCTTC. This encodes CSVGVAGGGGYTF.

The rearrangement links TRBV20-1 to TRBJ2-4, with D unclear. Germline lookup yields CDR1 DFQATT and CDR2 SNEGSKA (reference sequence). The CDR3 loop spans 13 amino acids. V was cut by 5 bases and J by 2 bases, with 10 bases left in between. CDR3 in amino acids: CSALGPSKNIQYF. Here the CDR3 DNA reads TGCAGTGCTTTGGGCCCCTCCAAAAACATTCAGTACTTC.

As to this clonotype: One junction end disagrees with the germline gene, perhaps due to a read error. The chain carries TRBV11-1 and TRBJ2-7; 10 bases map to TRBD2. CDR1 and CDR2 from the germline V gene are SGHAT and FQDESV (reference sequence). The CDR3 has 15 amino acids. This CDR3 is CASSLASGSAYEQYF. The DNA of the CDR3 is TGTGCCAGCAGCCTAGCTAGCGGGAGCGCCTACGAGCAGTACTTC. The full variable domain, in which reference TRBV11-1 and TRBJ2-7 provide the parts outside the CDR3, is EAEVAQSPRYKITEKSQAVAFWCDPISGHATLYWYRQILGQGPELLVQFQDESVVDDSQLPKDRFSAERLKGVDSTLKIQPAELGDSAMYLCASSLASGSAYEQYFGPGTRLTVT.

V and J are TRBV13 and TRBJ2-1; 8 bases line up with TRBD2. V lost 8 bases and J lost 7; bases outside the gene matches: 10. CDR1 and CDR2 from the germline V gene are PRHDT and FYEKMQ (reference sequence). The CDR3 runs 14 residues. CDR3 nucleotide sequence: TGTGCCAGCCTTATAGCGGGGACCGGGAATGAGCAGTTCTTC. Translated: CASLIAGTGNEQFF.

CDR3 bases: TGTGCCAGCAGCTCAGGGCAAGCAAGCAATGAGCAGTTCTTC. Translating gives CASSSGQASNEQFF. This chain links TRBV11-2 with TRBJ2-1; maybe TRBD1 (5 bases). The CDR3 contains 14 residues. V was clipped by 4 bases and J by 6 bases, with 13 bases between them. In germline, CDR1 is SGHAT, CDR2 FQNNGV.

The V and J genes are TRBV4-3 and TRBJ2-5; maybe TRBD1 (6 bases). The V and J ends lost 1 base and 4 bases respectively, with 13 bases between them. CDR1 is LGHNA, CDR2 YSLEER, per germline. CDR3 size: 15 residues. As DNA, the CDR3 is TGCGCCAGCAGCCAAGGCACAGGGAAGGTAGAGACCCAGTACTTC. Translation: CASSQGTGKVETQYF.

The chain carries TRBV24-1 and TRBJ2-5; D is tentatively TRBD1 or TRBD2 (5 bases each). Germline V gene data show CDR1 as KGHDR and CDR2 as SFDVKD. The V end lost 3 bases, the J end lost 1 base, and 11 bases lay between the germline ends. The CDR3 is 15 amino acids. The CDR3 protein is CATSDLSGTQETQYF. In DNA form, the CDR3 reads TGTGCCACCAGTGATCTTTCCGGGACCCAAGAGACCCAGTACTTC.

V is TRBV29-1 and J is TRBJ2-7; D remains unclear. CDR3 length equals 11 residues. The germline CDR1 and CDR2 sequences are SQVTM and ANQGSEA. The V end lost 6 bases, the J end lost 3 bases, and 9 bases lay between the germline ends. The CDR3 loop is CSVYHGYEQYF. The DNA of the CDR3 is TGCAGCGTGTATCACGGCTACGAGCAGTACTTC.

The rearrangement uses TRBV6-1 and TRBJ2-3, with D unclear. CDR1 is MNHNS, CDR2 SASEGT, per germline. The CDR3 extends over 11 amino acids. V dropped 11 bases and J dropped 5 bases, with 11 bases sitting between them. CDR3 loop: CACVVRDTQYF. The CDR3 DNA follows: TGTGCCTGCGTCGTACGAGATACGCAGTATTTT.

The chain recombines TRBV7-8 with TRBJ2-7; D may correspond to TRBD1 or TRBD2 (6 bases each). V lost 5 bases and J lost 3, with 17 bases in between. Germline V lookup: CDR1 SGHVS, CDR2 FQNEAQ. The CDR3 sequence is 15 residues long. CDR3 in DNA: TGTGCCAGCAGCCTTGGGGGGACACCGGACTACGAGCAGTACTTC. Its translation: CASSLGGTPDYEQYF.

This clonotype was detected only a few times. This chain links TRBV2 with TRBJ2-4; D is unclear. The germline V gene has CDR1 SNHLY and CDR2 FYNNEI. Trimming took off 1 base at V and 8 bases at J, with 0 bases between the two ends. The CDR3 is made up of 10 amino acids. In DNA, the CDR3 is TGTGCCAGCAGTGAAGACATTCAGTACTTC. Translating it yields CASSEDIQYF.

V usage is TRBV24-1 and J usage is TRBJ2-7; possibly TRBD1 or TRBD2 for D (5 bases each). Germline V gives CDR1 KGHDR, CDR2 SFDVKD. V was trimmed by 9 bases and J by 6 bases, leaving 26 bases between them. The CDR3 consists of 16 residues. The CDR3 region is CATSDRNEGPSGEQYF. The CDR3 bases are TGTGCCACCTCTGACCGCAACGAGGGGCCGAGTGGCGAGCAGTACTTC.

The V call is TRBV20-1, the J call TRBJ2-3; a weak D match, TRBD2 (5 bases). The V gene's germline CDR1 is DFQATT and CDR2 SNEGSKA (reference sequence). Between the trimmed V and J ends, which lost 6 bases and 0 bases, there was a span of 10 bases. The CDR3 loop spans 13 amino acids. CDR3 coding DNA: TGCAGTGCCCCAGCGGCTAGCACAGATACGCAGTATTTT. This gives the protein CSAPAASTDTQYF.

The J gene is TRBJ2-2, the V gene TRBV29-1, with D possibly TRBD1 on 6 matching bases. Trimming stripped 3 bases from V and 3 bases from J, with 20 bases between. Germline values: CDR1 SQVTM, CDR2 ANQGSEA. The CDR3 length is 17 residues. Here the CDR3 DNA reads TGCAGCGTTGAGCCCCGGGACACCTTAGGGTACACCGGGGAGCTGTTTTTT. Translation gives CSVEPRDTLGYTGELFF.

This chain links TRBV11-2 with TRBJ1-1; possibly TRBD1 for D (6 bases). V lost 4 bases to trimming and J lost 11 bases, with 14 bases between them. Germline assignment: CDR1 SGHAT and CDR2 FQNNGV. The CDR3 loop spans 12 amino acids. The CDR3 DNA reads TGTGCCAGCAGCTGGGGGGGCGCGGGGGCTTTCTTT. Translated: CASSWGGAGAFF.

The sample holds a few counts of this clonotype. The CDR3 DNA is TGTGCCAGCAGCTTAGCCAGGGGCCTTTATAATTCACCCCTCCACTTT. Its translation is CASSLARGLYNSPLHF. The chain combines TRBV7-6 with TRBJ1-6, with a weak D call TRBD1 (6 bases). From germline, CDR1 is SGHVS and CDR2 FNYEAQ. Trimming removed 0 bases at V and 4 bases at J, with 10 bases between. The CDR3 has 16 residues.

V usage is TRBV12-3 or TRBV12-4 and J usage is TRBJ1-5; possible D gene TRBD1, 5 bases. This CDR3 contains 16 residues. The V and J ends lost 5 bases and 10 bases respectively, with 24 bases between them. The CDR3 loop reads CASSPKEAGNTAPQHF. In DNA, the CDR3 is TGTGCCAGCAGTCCTAAGGAGGCAGGGAATACGGCACCCCAGCATTTT.

The rearrangement joins TRBV5-1 to TRBJ2-4; D is tentatively TRBD1 or TRBD2 (5 bases each). In germline, CDR1 is SGHRS, CDR2 YFSETQ. CDR3 size: 16 residues. The ends were cut back, 3 bases at V and 7 bases at J, with 20 bases in the middle. CDR3 bases: TGCGCCAGCAGCTCGCGCCCCGGGACGCTCCCTAACATTCAGTACTTC. Residues: CASSSRPGTLPNIQYF.

This clonotype was seen many times. The junction shows a germline mismatch at one end, possibly a read error. The V call is TRBV5-1, the J call TRBJ2-5; D is ambiguous. The CDR3 totals 13 residues. The germline gives CDR1 SGHRS, CDR2 YFSETQ. The CDR3 is CASSSLYQETQYF. In nucleotides, the CDR3 is TGTGCCAGCAGTTCCTTGTACCAAGAGACCCAGTACTTC.

This clonotype has only a few counts. The chain carries TRBV13 and TRBJ2-7, with a tentative D call TRBD1 (6 bases). Per germline, CDR1 PRHDT and CDR2 FYEKMQ (reference sequence). V lost 5 bases, J lost 2 bases, and 10 bases lay in between. The CDR3 is 13 amino acids. This CDR3 reads CASSRQDPYEQYF. In DNA, the CDR3 is TGTGCCAGCAGCAGACAGGACCCCTACGAGCAGTACTTC.

The chain has TRBV7-9 and TRBJ1-2, with unresolved D. The CDR3 runs 11 residues. Trimming removed 9 bases at V and 8 bases at J, with 13 bases between. CDR1 is SEHNR, CDR2 FQNEAQ, per germline (reference sequence). The CDR3 DNA follows: TGTGCCAGTCAATCGGAGGAAGGCTACACCTTC. Protein sequence: CASQSEEGYTF.

The DNA for the CDR3 is TGTGCCAGCACCCTGACTAGCGGAGCCACAGATACGCAGTATTTT. Protein sequence: CASTLTSGATDTQYF. The V gene is TRBV11-2, the J gene TRBJ2-3; the match to TRBD2 covers 9 bases. With 7 bases clipped from V and 2 bases from J, the junction kept 7 bases outside the gene matches. CDR3 size: 15 residues. CDR1 and CDR2 from the germline V gene are SGHAT and FQNNGV.

In its sample, this clonotype was seen a few times. V and J are TRBV28 and TRBJ2-7, with a tentative D call TRBD1 (6 bases). Looked up from germline, CDR1 is MDHEN and CDR2 is SYDVKM. V lost 5 bases and J 5 bases, leaving 16 bases between the germline ends. The CDR3 runs to 14 residues. The CDR3 DNA is TGTGCCAGCAGTGATAACAGGGAAGACCACGAGCAGTACTTC. Amino acid sequence: CASSDNREDHEQYF.